This T cell receptor beta chain was retrieved from a study of response to subunit inactivated influenza vaccine. Study outcomes and limitations: Every seasonal influenza vaccination brings in few new T cells, the authors suggested.

Turning to this clonotype: Its antigen is unknown.

TCRdb itself ran the RT-PCR reads through MiXCR, one entry per CDR3 protein. The table records about 500,000 distinct CDR3 sequences, about 17% of them present only once. The CDR3 contains 14 residues. Trimming shortened V by 5 bases and J by 2 bases, and 14 bases separated the two germline ends. Germline V gene sequence: CDR1 DFQATT, CDR2 SNEGSKA (reference sequence). This specimen was CD4+ T cells sorted from PBMCs, taken 23 months after vaccination. The J gene is TRBJ2-3, the V gene TRBV20-1; D is perhaps TRBD1 or TRBD2 (5 bases each). The TCR comes from a man aged 50-75 years who received an inactivated influenza vaccine. CDR3 DNA: TGCAGTGCTGATCCCGGGACCACCACAGATACGCAGTATTTT. Translated: CSADPGTTTDTQYF.